This TCR beta chain stems from a study of blood T cell repertoires in COVID-19. Study context: Collection of acute and convalescent COVID-19 samples took place in the United States, Italy and Spain. Sources were T cells, B-cell-depleted T cells, or PBMCs; the material itself was cDNA or gDNA.

In the study's own analysis: Reference gene primer amplification yielded estimated nucleated cell counts. The repertoire was sequenced with immunoSEQ multiplex PCR; TCRdb's copy has only in-frame clones and lacks some. V and J calls and clone size are as listed in that table; D and trimming were resolved from the DNA. The sample includes 100,000 to 140,000 clones, about 91% of them seen just once. Trimming shortened V by 5 bases and J by 3 bases, and 6 bases separated the two germline ends. Germline-derived CDR1 and CDR2 are SGHNT and YYREEE (reference sequence). The CDR3 covers 13 residues. The sequence was obtained from a man aged 50-59 years with active or convalescent COVID-19. Sequenced material: peripheral blood. This chain uses TRBV5-4 with TRBJ2-6; D call uncertain. CDR3 in DNA: TGTGCCAGCAGTAGTGGTGGGGCCAACGTCCTGACTTTC. It specifies CASSSGGANVLTF.